This TCR beta chain was identified in a study of a mutant IDH1 vaccine in newly diagnosed glioma. Turning to the study itself: Patients had received radiotherapy, temozolomide, or both previously, most receiving both. Study-wide findings and caveats: Pseudoprogression seemingly bore no relation to changes in top peripheral T cell clonotypes.

About this clone itself: Its antigen is unidentified.

Regarding time point: baseline, week 1 (first vaccination visit). The treatment was: pre-vaccination baseline after standard-of-care therapy. CDR3 length: 16 residues. V shed 0 bases, J shed 0 bases, and the junction held 2 bases outside the gene matches. The table came from immunoSEQ multiplex PCR; TCRdb's copy has only in-frame clones and leaves some out. The profile covers about 46,000 clones, with roughly 80% appearing a single time and roughly 1.9% taken by the ten largest. This sequence originates from a woman in her thirties or forties with glioma. The chain recombines TRBV23-1 with TRBJ2-1; TRBD1 matches 7 bases. TRBV23-1 is marked as an open reading frame, function uncertain. Material: PBMCs, obtained from a glioma patient treated with radiotherapy, temozolomide or both. The CDR3, as DNA: TGCGCCAGCAGTCAATCTGACAGGGTCTCCTACAATGAGCAGTTCTTC. Amino acids: CASSQSDRVSYNEQFF.